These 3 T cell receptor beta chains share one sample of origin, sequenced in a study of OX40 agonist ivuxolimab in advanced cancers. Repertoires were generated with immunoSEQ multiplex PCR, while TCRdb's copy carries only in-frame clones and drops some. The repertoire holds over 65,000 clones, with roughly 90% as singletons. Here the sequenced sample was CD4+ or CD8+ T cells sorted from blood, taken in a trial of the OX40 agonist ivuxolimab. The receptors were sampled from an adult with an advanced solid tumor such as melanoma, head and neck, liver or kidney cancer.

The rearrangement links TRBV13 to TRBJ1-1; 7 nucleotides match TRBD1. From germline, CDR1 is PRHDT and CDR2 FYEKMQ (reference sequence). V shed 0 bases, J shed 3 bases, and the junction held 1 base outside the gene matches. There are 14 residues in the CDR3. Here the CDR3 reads CASSLGQGYTEAFF. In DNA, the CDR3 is TGTGCCAGCAGCTTAGGACAGGGGTACACTGAAGCTTTCTTT.

This chain's CDR3 is CASSPHPYWQETQYF. As DNA, the CDR3 is TGCGCCAGCAGCCCCCACCCCTATTGGCAAGAGACCCAGTACTTC. The rearrangement links TRBV4-1 to TRBJ2-5; no reliable D call. The ends were cut back, 4 bases at V and 2 bases at J, with 14 bases in the middle. CDR3 length equals 15 residues. Germline CDR1 and CDR2: MGHRA and YSYEKL.

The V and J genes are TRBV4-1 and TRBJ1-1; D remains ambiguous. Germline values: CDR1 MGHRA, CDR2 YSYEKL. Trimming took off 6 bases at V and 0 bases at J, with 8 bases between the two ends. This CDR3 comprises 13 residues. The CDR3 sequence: CASSGEMNTEAFF. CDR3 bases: TGCGCCAGCAGTGGGGAGATGAACACTGAAGCTTTCTTT.